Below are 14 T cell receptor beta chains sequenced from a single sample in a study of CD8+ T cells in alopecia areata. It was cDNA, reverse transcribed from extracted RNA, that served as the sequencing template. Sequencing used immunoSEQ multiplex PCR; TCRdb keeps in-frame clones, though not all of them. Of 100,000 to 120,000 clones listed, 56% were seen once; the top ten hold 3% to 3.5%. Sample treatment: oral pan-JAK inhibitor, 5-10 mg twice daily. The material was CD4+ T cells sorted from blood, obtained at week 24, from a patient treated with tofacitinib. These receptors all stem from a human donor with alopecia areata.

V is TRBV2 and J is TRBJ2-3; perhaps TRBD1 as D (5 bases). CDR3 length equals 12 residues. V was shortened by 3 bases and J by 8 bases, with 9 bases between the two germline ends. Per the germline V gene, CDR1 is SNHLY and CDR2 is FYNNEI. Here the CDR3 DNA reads TGTGCCAGCAGTGATGTGGGGCCTACGCAGTATTTT. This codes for CASSDVGPTQYF. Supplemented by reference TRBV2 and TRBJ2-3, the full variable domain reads EPEVTQTPSHQVTQMGQEVILRCVPISNHLYFYWYRQILGQKVEFLVSFYNNEISEKSEIFDDQFSVERPDGSNFTLKIRSTKLEDSAMYFCASSDVGPTQYFGPGTRLTVL.

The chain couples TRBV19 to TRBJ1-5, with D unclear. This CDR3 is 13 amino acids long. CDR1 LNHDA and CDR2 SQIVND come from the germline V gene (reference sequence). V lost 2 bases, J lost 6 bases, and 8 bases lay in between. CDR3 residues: CASSIRVRQPQHF. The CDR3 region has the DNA TGTGCCAGTAGTATAAGGGTTCGTCAGCCCCAGCATTTT.

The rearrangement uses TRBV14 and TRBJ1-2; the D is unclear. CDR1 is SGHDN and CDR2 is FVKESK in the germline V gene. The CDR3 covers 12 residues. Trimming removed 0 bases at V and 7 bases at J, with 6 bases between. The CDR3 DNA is TGTGCCAGCAGCCAAGATTTAGGTGGCTACACCTTC. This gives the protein CASSQDLGGYTF.

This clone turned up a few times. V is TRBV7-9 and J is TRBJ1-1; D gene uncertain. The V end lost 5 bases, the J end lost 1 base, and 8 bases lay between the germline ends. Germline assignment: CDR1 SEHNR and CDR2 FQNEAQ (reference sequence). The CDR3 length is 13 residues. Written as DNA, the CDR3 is TGTGCCAGCAGCCCGGCGGGGAACACTGAAGCTTTCTTT. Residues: CASSPAGNTEAFF.

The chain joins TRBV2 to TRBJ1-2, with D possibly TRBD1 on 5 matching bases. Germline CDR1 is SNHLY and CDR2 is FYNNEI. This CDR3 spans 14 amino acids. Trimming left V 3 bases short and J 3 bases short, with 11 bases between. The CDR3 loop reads CASSETVPYYGYTF. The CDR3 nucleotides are TGTGCCAGCAGTGAGACAGTGCCCTACTATGGCTACACCTTC.

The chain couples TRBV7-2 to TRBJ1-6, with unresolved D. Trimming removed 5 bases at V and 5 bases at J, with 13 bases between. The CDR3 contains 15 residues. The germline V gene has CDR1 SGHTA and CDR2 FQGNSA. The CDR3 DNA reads TGTGCCAGCAGCACCCGACAAGCTAATAATTCACCCCTCCACTTT. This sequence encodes CASSTRQANNSPLHF.

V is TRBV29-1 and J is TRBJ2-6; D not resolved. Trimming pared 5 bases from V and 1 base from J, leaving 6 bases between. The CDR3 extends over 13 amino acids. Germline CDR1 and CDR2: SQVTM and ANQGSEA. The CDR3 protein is CSVMDSGANVLTF. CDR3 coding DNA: TGCAGCGTTATGGATTCTGGGGCCAACGTCCTGACTTTC.

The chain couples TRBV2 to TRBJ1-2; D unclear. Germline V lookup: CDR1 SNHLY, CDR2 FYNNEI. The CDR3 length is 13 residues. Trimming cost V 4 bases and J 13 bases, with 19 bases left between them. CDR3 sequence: CASSVGSLGAGTF. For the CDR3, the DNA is TGTGCCAGCAGTGTTGGGTCCCTCGGTGCTGGCACCTTC.

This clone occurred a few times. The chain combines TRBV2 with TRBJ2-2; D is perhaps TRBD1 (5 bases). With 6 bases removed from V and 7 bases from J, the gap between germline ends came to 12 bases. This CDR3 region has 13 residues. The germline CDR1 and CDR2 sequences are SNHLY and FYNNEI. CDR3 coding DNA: TGTGCCAGCAGCGGACCAGGGATCGGGGAGCTGTTTTTT. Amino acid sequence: CASSGPGIGELFF.

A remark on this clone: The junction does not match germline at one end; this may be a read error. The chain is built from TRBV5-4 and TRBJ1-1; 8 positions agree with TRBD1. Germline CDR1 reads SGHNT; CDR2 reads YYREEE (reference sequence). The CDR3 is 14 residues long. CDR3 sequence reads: CASTLTGANTEAFF. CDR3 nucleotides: TGTGCCAGCACCTTGACAGGGGCTAACACTGAAGCTTTCTTT.

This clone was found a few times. The CDR3 bases are TGTGCCTTCAACAGGGGAGGGGAGACCCAGTACTTC. Its protein is CAFNRGGETQYF. The chain couples TRBV30 to TRBJ2-5; D may correspond to TRBD1 or TRBD2 (7 bases each). Germline CDR1 is GTSNPN and CDR2 is SVGIG (reference sequence). The V and J ends lost 7 bases and 5 bases respectively, with 14 bases between them. This CDR3 spans 12 amino acids. Together with reference TRBV30 and TRBJ2-5, the CDR3 gives the full variable domain: SQTIHQWPATLVQPVGSPLSLECTVEGTSNPNLYWYRQAAGRGLQLLFYSVGIGQISSEVPQNLSASRPQDRQFILSSKKLLLSDSGFYLCAFNRGGETQYFGPGTRLLVL.

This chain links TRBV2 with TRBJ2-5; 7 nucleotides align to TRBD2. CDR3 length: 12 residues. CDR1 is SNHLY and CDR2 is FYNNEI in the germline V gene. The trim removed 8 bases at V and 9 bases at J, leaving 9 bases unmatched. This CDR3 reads CASLPSAGAQYF. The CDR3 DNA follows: TGTGCCAGCCTGCCAAGCGCGGGGGCCCAGTACTTC.

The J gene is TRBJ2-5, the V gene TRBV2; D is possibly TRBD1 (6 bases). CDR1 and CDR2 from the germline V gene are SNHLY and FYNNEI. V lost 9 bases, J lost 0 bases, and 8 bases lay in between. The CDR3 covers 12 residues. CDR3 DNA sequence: TGTGCCAGTACAGGGAACCAAGAGACCCAGTACTTC. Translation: CASTGNQETQYF.

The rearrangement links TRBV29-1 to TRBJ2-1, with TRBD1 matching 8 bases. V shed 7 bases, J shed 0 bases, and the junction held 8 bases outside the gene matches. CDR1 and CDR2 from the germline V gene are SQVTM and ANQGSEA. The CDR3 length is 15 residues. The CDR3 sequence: CSGRRGTGSYNEQFF. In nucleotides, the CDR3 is TGCAGCGGGAGACGGGGGACAGGCTCCTACAATGAGCAGTTCTTC.